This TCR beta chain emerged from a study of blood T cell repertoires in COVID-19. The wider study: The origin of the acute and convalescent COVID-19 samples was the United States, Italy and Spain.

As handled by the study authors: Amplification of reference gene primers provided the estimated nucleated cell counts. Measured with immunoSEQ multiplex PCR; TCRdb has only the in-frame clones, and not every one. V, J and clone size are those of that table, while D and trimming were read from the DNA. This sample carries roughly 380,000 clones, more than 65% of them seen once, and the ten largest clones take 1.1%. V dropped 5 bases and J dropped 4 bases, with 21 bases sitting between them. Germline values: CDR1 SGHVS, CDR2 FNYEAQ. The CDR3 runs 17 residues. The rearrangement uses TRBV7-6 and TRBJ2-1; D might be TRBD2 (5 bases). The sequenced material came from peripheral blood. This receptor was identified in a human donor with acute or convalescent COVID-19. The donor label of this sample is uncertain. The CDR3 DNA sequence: TGTGCCAGCAGCAAACAGTCTGGCAGCGGTGGATACAATGAGCAGTTCTTC. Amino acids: CASSKQSGSGGYNEQFF.